One sample yielded the 21 T cell receptor delta chains listed below, sequenced in a study of γδ T cells in repeated Plasmodium falciparum infection. Vgamma9/Vdelta2+ and Vdelta2-negative gammadelta T cells were flow-sorted from PBMC for bulk sequencing. TCRdb applied CATT to the multiplex PCR reads for clone calling. The table has 45,000 to 50,000 delta-chain clones, around 1.6% seen once. Input material: gamma-delta T cells from blood. All receptors derive from a pool of human donors (malaria-infected and uninfected, not separated).

This clone came up a few times. This likely came from a read error, as a far larger clone is one base away. This chain connects TRDV1 to TRDJ1; 8 positions match TRDD3. TCRdb lists no J gene, so it was determined here by aligning the DNA to germline. Trimming at V came to 9 bases and at J to 0 bases, leaving 27 bases not matched to a gene. Germline CDR1 and CDR2: TSWWSYY and QGS. This CDR3 region has 21 residues. The CDR3 DNA is TGTGCTCTGCAGTCGGGGGCTCCGTTTACTGGGGGGTACGCGTACACCGATAAACTCATCTTT. Its translation is CALQSGAPFTGGYAYTDKLIF.

Comment on this clone: For this DNA, TCRdb reports the protein of a much larger clone, which diverges at residue 4, most likely from a read error; the protein presented here is translated directly from the DNA. J is TRDJ1 and V is TRDV3, with a weak D call TRDD3 (8 bases). Per the germline V gene, CDR1 is TVYSNPD and CDR2 is GDNSRS (reference sequence). This CDR3 is 19 amino acids long. Trimming removed 2 bases from V and 0 bases from J, with 28 bases in between. CDR3: CAFCLPSRHWGPYTDKLIF. The CDR3 bases are TGTGCCTTTTGCCTTCCTTCCCGTCACTGGGGGCCCTACACCGATAAACTCATCTTT.

This clone was seen a few times. The likely explanation is a read error, given a far larger clone one base away. Other DNA variants within this sample encode the same CDR3. This chain uses TRDV1 with TRDJ1; possibly TRDD3 for D (6 bases). TCRdb supplies no J gene; here it was assigned by aligning the nucleotide sequence to germline. The CDR3 has 14 residues. V was shortened by 9 bases and J by 0 bases, with 14 bases between the two germline ends. Germline loops: CDR1 TSWWSYY, CDR2 QGS. The CDR3 DNA is TGTGCTCTCTGGGGACGGTCGTACACCGATAAACTCATCTTT. This sequence encodes CALWGRSYTDKLIF.

In the case of this clone: TCRdb assigns this DNA the protein of a much larger clone, which departs from its translation at residue 17; this likely reflects a read error, and the protein shown comes from translating the DNA. The rearrangement links TRDV1 to TRDJ1; 11 nucleotides line up with TRDD3. The CDR3 loop spans 24 amino acids. The germline V gene encodes CDR1 TSWWSYY and CDR2 QGS. J lost 3 bases, V lost 5 bases, and 32 bases had no gene match. CDR3 nucleotides: TGTGCTCTTGGGAACTCCCCCCACATACTTCCTAACCACTGGGGGATAGGCAAGGCCGATAAACTCATCTTT. Amino acids: CALGNSPHILPNHWGIGKADKLIF.

This clone was found a few times. The likely explanation is a read error, given a far larger clone one base away. Other DNA sequences in this specimen translate into the identical CDR3. The chain carries TRDV1 and TRDJ1; 13 bases align to TRDD3. The V gene end was trimmed by 9 bases and the J gene end by 0 bases; junction bases not matched to a gene: 22. The CDR3 spans 21 residues. CDR1 TSWWSYY and CDR2 QGS come from the germline V gene. DNA for the CDR3: TGTGCTCTGCAGTCGGGGGCTCCATTTACTGGGGGATACGCGTACACCGATAAACTCATCTTT. Translated: CALQSGAPFTGGYAYTDKLIF.

About this clone itself: TCRdb lists the protein of a much larger clone for this DNA, which differs at residue 8, so this is likely a read error; the protein given here is translated from the DNA itself. This chain uses TRDV1 with TRDJ1; possibly TRDD3 for D (5 bases). V was shortened by 4 bases and J by 2 bases, with 20 bases between the two germline ends. Germline lookup yields CDR1 TSWWSYY and CDR2 QGS. This CDR3 is built from 17 residues. The CDR3 sequence is CALGVGAEGFSTDKLIF. The CDR3 DNA reads as TGTGCTCTTGGGGTCGGGGCTGAGGGATTCTCTACCGATAAACTCATCTTT.

In regard to this clone: A far larger clone is a single base away, which makes a read error likely. Other DNA sequences in this sample translate to the same CDR3. CDR3 nucleotide sequence: TGTGCCTGTGACACCGTGAGGGATACGTACGATAAACTCATCTTT. This translates into CACDTVRDTYDKLIF. This chain uses TRDV2 with TRDJ1; 8 bases agree with TRDD3. TCRdb offers no J gene call, so here the DNA was matched to germline to obtain one. The CDR3 covers 15 residues. The V gene end was trimmed by 0 bases and the J gene end by 4 bases; junction bases not matched to a gene: 6. The germline CDR1 and CDR2 sequences are GEAIGNYY and EKD.

The sample holds a few counts of this clone. A far larger clone differs by one base, so this is likely a read error. Other DNA sequences from this sample encode an identical CDR3 as well. The chain has TRDV1 and TRDJ1; the D gene is possibly TRDD3 (5 bases). TCRdb leaves out the J gene; it was filled in here by matching the DNA to germline. This CDR3 has 16 amino acids. The germline gives CDR1 TSWWSYY, CDR2 QGS. The CDR3 DNA sequence: TGCGCTCTTGGGGAATACCGTCCTGGGTACACCGATAAACTCATCTTT. This gives the protein CALGEYRPGYTDKLIF.

This clone was counted ten times or more. A much larger clone lies one base from this, so it may be a read error. The same CDR3 arises from other DNA sequences in this sample as well. The V gene reported is TRDV1; the J gene is uncalled; the D call of TRDD3 is as the table states it, not checked on the DNA. This CDR3 region has 23 residues. The germline V gene encodes CDR1 TSWWSYY and CDR2 QGS. DNA of the CDR3: TGTGCTCTTGGGGAACTAAACTCCTTCGGTGGGGATACCCCCCTCATGGACACCGATAAACTCATTTTT. Translation: CALGELNSFGGDTPLMDTDKLIF.

Only a few counts were recorded for this clone. The protein given by TCRdb reflects a much larger clone and differs at residue 9 from this DNA's translation, likely from a read error; the protein shown is the DNA's translation. The rearrangement links TRDV1 to TRDJ1; D gene uncertain. The CDR3 runs 17 residues. The V gene's germline CDR1 is TSWWSYY and CDR2 QGS. Between the trimmed V and J ends, which lost 2 bases and 8 bases, there was a span of 24 bases. CDR3 amino acids: CALGETARCVLRRKLIF. CDR3 nucleotides: TGTGCTCTTGGGGAAACAGCCCGATGCGTACTGCGGAGGAAACTCATCTTT.

A remark on this clone: The translation of this DNA and the TCRdb protein of a much larger clone differ at residue 19, probably owing to a read error; the protein shown here is translated from the DNA. The J gene was not called, though the V gene is TRDV1; the table calls TRDD3, which could not be checked here. Germline CDR1 is TSWWSYY and CDR2 is QGS. This CDR3 contains 21 residues. The CDR3 nucleotides read TGTGCTCTTGGGGAACTACTTCCTAGGATCTACTGGGGGATACGACCCGATAAACCCATCTTT. As protein: CALGELLPRIYWGIRPDKPIF.

In this sample, this clone turned up many times. The protein in TCRdb stems from a much larger clone and differs at residue 4 from this DNA's translation, likely a read error; here the protein is translated from the DNA. The gene calls are TRDV1 and TRDJ1; 9 nucleotides match TRDD3. Germline trimming cut 8 bases from V and 2 bases from J; bases unmatched to any gene: 15. The CDR3 consists of 17 residues. Germline lookup yields CDR1 TSWWSYY and CDR2 QGS. The CDR3 DNA is TGTGCTCTTAGGGTCGGGGCTGGGGGATTCTCTACCGATAAACTCATCTTT. This sequence encodes CALRVGAGGFSTDKLIF.

This clone was seen only a few times. For this DNA, TCRdb reports the protein of a much larger clone, which diverges at residue 15, most likely from a read error; the protein presented here is translated directly from the DNA. V is TRDV2 and J is TRDJ1; 11 bases agree with TRDD3. This CDR3 is 21 amino acids long. V shed 0 bases, J shed 1 base, and the junction held 18 bases outside the gene matches. CDR1 and CDR2 from the germline V gene are GEAIGNYY and EKD. CDR3: CACDTGWGIRAGGSCTDKLIF. The DNA of the CDR3 is TGTGCCTGTGACACCGGTTGGGGGATACGCGCGGGGGGATCGTGCACCGATAAACTCATCTTT.

Of note for this clone: This likely reflects a read error, since a far larger clone is one base away. The same CDR3 arises from other DNA sequences in this sample as well. This chain links TRDV1 with TRDJ1, with 7 bases fitting TRDD3. TCRdb lists no J gene, so it was determined here by aligning the DNA to germline. Germline V gene data show CDR1 as TSWWSYY and CDR2 as QGS. J was trimmed by 2 bases and V by 5 bases; bases with no gene match: 20. The CDR3 totals 19 residues. CDR3 residues: CALGNCILQIPGDTDKLIF. In DNA form, the CDR3 reads TGTGCTCTTGGGAACTGTATCCTGCAGATACCGGGGGATACCGATAAACTCATCTTT.

This clone was counted a few times. One base separates it from a far larger clone, so it is likely a read error. Other DNA variants within this sample encode the same CDR3. V usage is TRDV2 and J usage is TRDJ1, with TRDD3 matching over 11 bases. TCRdb supplies no J gene; here it was assigned by aligning the nucleotide sequence to germline. The ends lost 6 bases at V and 2 bases at J; junction bases unmatched: 28. The germline gives CDR1 GEAIGNYY, CDR2 EKD. The CDR3 runs to 22 residues. CDR3 protein: CACWHPTSSRSTGGYFTDKLIF. CDR3 coding DNA: TGTGCCTGTTGGCATCCTACGTCTTCTAGGTCCACTGGGGGATATTTTACCGATAAACTCATCTTT.

About this clone: A far larger clone is one nucleotide away, so this likely arose from a read error. This sample also contains other DNA sequences that code for the same CDR3. This rearrangement joins TRDV1 to TRDJ1; D may correspond to TRDD2 or TRDD3 (8 bases each). The J gene, not given by TCRdb, was assigned here from a germline match of the nucleotide sequence. Germline CDR1 and CDR2: TSWWSYY and QGS. This CDR3 has 20 amino acids. CDR3 DNA sequence: TGTGCCCTTGGGGTCCTACTTCCTACAGGGGGGATATCGTACACCGATAAACTCATCTTT. Translated: CALGVLLPTGGISYTDKLIF.

This clone appeared a few times. This DNA's translation and the protein TCRdb lists, from a much larger clone, do not match at residue 8, likely due to a read error; the protein shown is translated from the DNA. The V and J genes are TRDV1 and TRDJ1, with D possibly being TRDD2 (5 bases). TCRdb gives no J gene; it was assigned here by matching the DNA to germline. The V gene's germline CDR1 is TSWWSYY and CDR2 QGS. CDR3 size: 16 residues. V was trimmed by 5 bases and J by 0 bases, leaving 16 bases between them. The CDR3 sequence: CALGLAFSTYTDKLIF. The CDR3, as DNA: TGTGCTCTTGGGTTGGCCTTCTCCACGTACACCGATAAACTCATCTTT.

This clone has just a few counts. The protein in TCRdb stems from a much larger clone and differs at residue 13 from this DNA's translation, likely a read error; here the protein is translated from the DNA. V gene TRDV3 combines with J gene TRDJ1, with TRDD3 matching 12 bases. TCRdb lists no J gene, so it was determined here by aligning the DNA to germline. V lost 2 bases and J lost 0; bases outside the gene matches: 16. The CDR3 runs to 19 residues. Germline V CDR1 and CDR2: TVYSNPD, GDNSRS (reference sequence). The CDR3 sequence is CAFYFPTHWGIPYTDKLIF. The CDR3, as DNA: TGTGCCTTTTATTTTCCAACTCACTGGGGGATACCATACACCGATAAACTCATCTTT.

Note on this clone: The protein that TCRdb holds for this DNA derives from a much larger clone and differs from the translated DNA at residue 8, which likely indicates a read error; the protein shown here is translated from the DNA. V gene TRDV1 combines with J gene TRDJ1; 9 positions match TRDD3. TCRdb leaves out the J gene; it was filled in here by matching the DNA to germline. The germline V gene has CDR1 TSWWSYY and CDR2 QGS. The CDR3 sequence is 23 residues long. The trim removed 1 base at V and 2 bases at J, leaving 26 bases unmatched. CDR3 sequence: CALGEHRSLRRNWGNPWTDKLIF. The CDR3 coding sequence is TGTGCTCTTGGGGAACACAGGAGCCTACGCCGTAACTGGGGGAACCCGTGGACCGATAAACTCATCTTT.

A note on this clone: TCRdb assigns this DNA the protein of a much larger clone, which departs from its translation at residue 14; this likely reflects a read error, and the protein shown comes from translating the DNA. The rearrangement uses TRDV1 and TRDJ1, with D perhaps matching TRDD2 (5 bases). The J gene, absent from TCRdb, was called here by matching the DNA to germline. The germline CDR1 and CDR2 sequences are TSWWSYY and QGS. The CDR3 sequence is 17 residues long. CDR3 sequence reads: CALGGILTGFHTDRLIF. In nucleotides, the CDR3 is TGTGCTCTTGGGGGTATCCTAACAGGCTTCCACACCGATAGACTCATCTTT.

About this clone itself: TCRdb lists the protein of a much larger clone for this DNA, which differs at residue 9, so this is likely a read error; the protein given here is translated from the DNA itself. The J gene is TRDJ2, the V gene TRDV2, with 12 bases matching TRDD3. TCRdb carries no J gene annotation; the J gene was assigned here by matching the DNA with germline. J gave up 5 bases and V 1 base, and 37 bases lay outside the gene matches. This CDR3 comprises 27 residues. CDR1 is GEAIGNYY and CDR2 is EKD in the germline V gene. CDR3 in amino acids: CACDTLLGGTHLGGLGDTPVKTAQLFF. The CDR3 region has the DNA TGTGCCTGTGACACTTTACTGGGGGGTACGCACCTCGGAGGACTGGGGGATACCCCCGTAAAAACAGCACAACTCTTCTTT.